The next 10 T cell receptor beta chains were all read from a single sample in a study of CD8 T cells in ankylosing spondylitis (dated by TCRdb to about 2017). Overall results and qualifications from the work: A TCR beta motif of several highly homologous amino acid variants appeared characteristic of blood from ankylosing spondylitis patients.

No cognate antigen is known for these TCRs. Library preparation employed 5' RACE. TCRdb names Illumina HiSeq 2500 as the instrument used. TCRdb cleaned the public reads at Q25 with fastp, built clones with MiXCR and kept in-frame beta chains. CDR3 protein duplicates are merged, each entry listing the most common genes and DNA. Recorded for this sample are 800,000 to 900,000 distinct CDR3 sequences; about 10% of them occurred a single time. The ten largest account for 0.45% to 0.6% of the sample. Input material: blood, either unsorted or a sorted T cell fraction (not recorded which). The source of these receptors is a male donor with ankylosing spondylitis.

The genes are TRBV5-4 and TRBJ2-3, with 9 bases lining up with TRBD1. Germline V lookup: CDR1 SGHNT, CDR2 YYREEE (reference sequence). Trimming cost V 3 bases and J 0 bases; bases outside gene matches: 2. The CDR3 runs to 15 residues. CDR3 DNA: TGTGCCAGCAGCTGGGACAGGGAGAGCACAGATACGCAGTATTTT. This translates into CASSWDRESTDTQYF.

The chain recombines TRBV20-1 with TRBJ2-1, with 12 bases matching TRBD2. The V and J ends lost 5 bases and 0 bases, in that order; junction bases with no gene match: 8. Per germline, CDR1 DFQATT and CDR2 SNEGSKA (reference sequence). The CDR3 contains 17 residues. The CDR3 spells CSAPRTSGVISYNEQFF. CDR3 bases: TGCAGTGCTCCTCGGACTAGCGGGGTGATCTCCTACAATGAGCAGTTCTTC.

This clonotype appeared many times. The chain uses TRBV9 and TRBJ2-2; D call uncertain. This CDR3 has 16 amino acids. The germline CDR1 and CDR2 sequences are SGDLS and YYNGEE. V was pared by 0 bases and J by 0 bases, with 9 bases between. The CDR3 protein is CASSVESYSNTGELFF. In DNA, the CDR3 is TGTGCCAGCAGCGTAGAATCCTACTCGAACACCGGGGAGCTGTTTTTT.

J is TRBJ1-1 and V is TRBV5-1; D remains unclear. The CDR3 is 14 residues long. The V and J ends lost 0 bases and 1 base respectively, with 7 bases between them. The germline gives CDR1 SGHRS, CDR2 YFSETQ. The CDR3 DNA is TGCGCCAGCAGCTTGGCGGCAGAGAACACTGAAGCTTTCTTT. Translating it yields CASSLAAENTEAFF.

The rearrangement joins TRBV7-9 to TRBJ2-5, with TRBD1 identical over 8 bases. V gave up 6 bases and J gave up 5 bases; unmatched junction bases: 5. The CDR3 covers 13 residues. Germline CDR1 and CDR2: SEHNR and FQNEAQ (reference sequence). CDR3 DNA: TGTGCCAGCAGTAACCGACAGGGGGAGACCCAGTACTTC. Protein: CASSNRQGETQYF. The whole variable domain, remainder taken from reference TRBV7-9 and TRBJ2-5, is DTGVSQNPRHKITKRGQNVTFRCDPISEHNRLYWYRQTLGQGPEFLTYFQNEAQLEKSRLLSDRFSAERPKGSFSTLEIQRTEQGDSAMYLCASSNRQGETQYFGPGTRLLVL.

This clonotype came up many times. The chain is built from TRBV20-1 and TRBJ2-3; no definite D call. CDR3 length: 14 residues. Deletions cut 6 bases from V and 2 bases from J, with 15 bases between. Germline loops: CDR1 DFQATT, CDR2 SNEGSKA (reference sequence). CDR3 nucleotides: TGCAGTGCACTCAGTGGGGATACCACAGATACGCAGTATTTT. It encodes CSALSGDTTDTQYF.

This clonotype has just a few counts. CDR3 loop: CASRQGTEETQYF. DNA for the CDR3: TGCGCCAGCAGACAGGGGACTGAAGAGACCCAGTACTTC. This chain uses TRBV5-1 with TRBJ2-5, with D possibly TRBD1 on 7 matching bases. The germline gives CDR1 SGHRS, CDR2 YFSETQ. This CDR3 spans 13 amino acids. Trimming cost V 5 bases and J 3 bases, with 11 bases left between them.

This clonotype was seen more than once but under ten times. The rearrangement uses TRBV28 and TRBJ2-2; D possibly corresponds to TRBD2 (6 bases). Trimming shortened V by 9 bases and J by 3 bases, and 11 bases separated the two germline ends. From germline, CDR1 is MDHEN and CDR2 SYDVKM. The CDR3 covers 13 residues. In DNA, the CDR3 is TGTGCCAGTATGGAGGGCGACACCGGGGAGCTGTTTTTT. Amino acids: CASMEGDTGELFF.

The table lists this clonotype with a few counts. CDR3: CASSPRFQETQYF. Written as DNA, the CDR3 is TGTGCCAGCAGCCCCCGTTTCCAAGAGACCCAGTACTTC. The chain is built from TRBV7-2 and TRBJ2-5, with unresolved D. The CDR3 has 13 amino acids. With 5 bases removed from V and 1 base from J, the gap between germline ends came to 8 bases. Germline V gives CDR1 SGHTA, CDR2 FQGNSA. The full variable domain, with the rest looked up from reference TRBV7-2 and TRBJ2-5, is GAGVSQSPSNKVTEKGKDVELRCDPISGHTALYWYRQSLGQGLEFLIYFQGNSAPDKSGLPSDRFSAERTGGSVSTLTIQRTQQEDSAVYLCASSPRFQETQYFGPGTRLLVL.

This clonotype has a count of ten or more. The chain joins TRBV20-1 to TRBJ2-1; 11 bases align to TRBD2. V shed 6 bases and J 5 bases; nucleotides not matched to a gene: 12. The CDR3 contains 16 residues. Germline V lookup: CDR1 DFQATT, CDR2 SNEGSKA (reference sequence). The CDR3 region has the DNA TGCAGTGCCACACCCATACTAGCGGGAGACCACAATGAGCAGTTCTTC. Translated: CSATPILAGDHNEQFF.